The 3 T cell receptor beta chains below come from one sample, sequenced in a study of breast tumors, draining lymph nodes, adjacent tissues. The lymph nodes were axillary draining lymph nodes from breast cancer patients. TCRdb fed the multiplex PCR reads into MiXCR, producing one record per CDR3 protein. The top ten clones hold more than 0.95% of a sample with 200,000 to 300,000 distinct CDR3 sequences, roughly 30% of them seen once. The sample comprised axillary lymph node tissue. These receptors all come from a female donor with breast cancer. Some clones in this sample may be carry-over from other donors' samples.

This clonotype was recorded at least ten times. V and J are TRBV20-1 and TRBJ2-3; TRBD2 matches at 9 bases. Unmatched junction bases numbered 9, after V lost 6 bases and J lost 2 bases. Germline assignment: CDR1 DFQATT and CDR2 SNEGSKA (reference sequence). The CDR3 has 15 amino acids. CDR3 in DNA: TGCAGTGCGCCGCCGGCTAGCGGGGTCACAGATACGCAGTATTTT. Translation gives CSAPPASGVTDTQYF.

The CDR3 loop reads CASSIWTSGELFF. CDR3 bases: TGTGCCAGTAGTATCTGGACTAGCGGGGAGCTGTTTTTT. The chain recombines TRBV19 with TRBJ2-2; TRBD2 aligns across 7 bases. This CDR3 contains 13 residues. CDR1 is LNHDA, CDR2 SQIVND, per germline (reference sequence). J was trimmed by 7 bases and V by 3 bases; bases with no gene match: 2.

This clonotype was seen ten or more times. The chain combines TRBV7-9 with TRBJ2-5, with TRBD2 identical over 10 bases. The CDR3 contains 16 residues. The V segment lost 3 bases and the J segment 1 base; nucleotides outside the gene matches: 5. Germline V lookup: CDR1 SEHNR, CDR2 FQNEAQ (reference sequence). The CDR3 DNA is TGTGCCAGCAGCTTCCGAGCGGGAGGGGGCCAAGAGACCCAGTACTTC. It yields the protein CASSFRAGGGQETQYF.